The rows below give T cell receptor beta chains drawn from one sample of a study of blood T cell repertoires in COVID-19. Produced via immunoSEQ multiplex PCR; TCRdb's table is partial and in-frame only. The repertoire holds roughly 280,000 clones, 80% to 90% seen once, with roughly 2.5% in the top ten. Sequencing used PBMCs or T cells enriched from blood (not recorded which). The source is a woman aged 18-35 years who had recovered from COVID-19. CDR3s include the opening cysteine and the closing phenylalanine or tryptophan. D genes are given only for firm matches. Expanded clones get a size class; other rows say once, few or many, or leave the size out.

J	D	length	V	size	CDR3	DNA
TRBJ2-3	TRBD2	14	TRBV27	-	CASSRRGGFDTQYF	TGTGCCAGCAGTCGGCGGGGGGGCTTTGATACGCAGTATTTT
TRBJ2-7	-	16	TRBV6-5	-	CASSYSLREGDYEQYF	TGTGCCAGCAGTTACTCCCTCCGTGAGGGGGACTACGAGCAGTACTTC
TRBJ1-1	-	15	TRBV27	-	CASSHLALGNTEAFF	TGTGCCAGCAGTCACTTAGCCCTGGGGAACACTGAAGCTTTCTTT
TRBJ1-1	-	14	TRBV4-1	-	CASSQEVGNTEAFF	TGCGCCAGCAGCCAAGAGGTCGGGAACACTGAAGCTTTCTTT
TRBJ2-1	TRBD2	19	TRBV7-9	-	CASSPRTSGGAGGYNEQFF	TGTGCCAGCAGCCCAAGGACTAGCGGGGGAGCTGGGGGTTACAATGAGCAGTTCTTC
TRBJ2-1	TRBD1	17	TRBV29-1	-	CSVEAGGQGNRYNEQFF	TGCAGCGTTGAAGCGGGGGGACAGGGGAATAGGTACAATGAGCAGTTCTTC
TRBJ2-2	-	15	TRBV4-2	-	CASSQGISKSGELFF	TGTGCCAGCAGCCAAGGGATTAGCAAGTCCGGGGAGCTGTTTTTT
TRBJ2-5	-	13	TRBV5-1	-	CASSIPGGETQYF	TGCGCCAGCAGCATACCCGGGGGAGAGACCCAGTACTTC
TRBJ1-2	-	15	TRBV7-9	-	CASSSKVEENYGYTF	TGTGCCAGCAGTTCCAAGGTAGAGGAGAACTATGGCTACACCTTC
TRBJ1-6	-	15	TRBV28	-	CASSSQGSYNSPLHF	TGTGCCAGCAGTTCCCAGGGTTCCTATAATTCACCCCTCCACTTT
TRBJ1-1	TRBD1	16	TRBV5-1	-	CASSLGQGGLNTEAFF	TGCGCCAGCAGCTTAGGACAGGGGGGGCTGAACACTGAAGCTTTCTTT
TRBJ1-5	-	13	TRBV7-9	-	CASSSGPGQPQHF	TGTGCCAGCAGTTCAGGGCCAGGTCAGCCCCAGCATTTT
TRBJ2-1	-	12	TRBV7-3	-	CASSSVANEQFF	TGTGCCAGCAGCTCCGTAGCAAATGAGCAGTTCTTC
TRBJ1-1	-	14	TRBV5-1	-	CASSQPGHYTEAFF	TGCGCCAGCAGCCAACCGGGACACTACACTGAAGCTTTCTTT
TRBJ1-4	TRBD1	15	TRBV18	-	CASSETTGVEGKLFF	TGTGCCAGCTCAGAGACCACAGGGGTTGAAGGAAAACTGTTTTTT
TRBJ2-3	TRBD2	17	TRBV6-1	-	CASSEAGLAGGTDTQYF	TGTGCCAGCAGTGAAGCGGGACTAGCGGGGGGGACAGATACGCAGTATTTT
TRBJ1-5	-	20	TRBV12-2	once	CASRSYLRRDSHYSNQPQHF	TGTGCAAGTCGCTCGTATCTCCGAAGGGACAGTCATTATAGCAATCAGCCCCAGCATTTT
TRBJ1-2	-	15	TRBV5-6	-	CASSFGPRDNRGYTF	TGTGCCAGCAGCTTTGGGCCCAGGGACAACAGAGGCTACACCTTC
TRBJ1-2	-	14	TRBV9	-	CASSVDEVSYGYTF	TGTGCCAGCAGCGTAGATGAGGTTAGCTATGGCTACACCTTC
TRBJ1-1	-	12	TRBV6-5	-	CASSYRGGSAFF	TGTGCCAGCAGTTACCGGGGGGGTAGTGCTTTCTTT
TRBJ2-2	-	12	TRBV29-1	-	CSVGTGTGELFF	TGCAGCGTTGGCACAGGGACCGGGGAGCTGTTTTTT
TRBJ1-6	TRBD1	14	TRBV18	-	CASSFDRGNSPLHF	TGTGCCAGCTCCTTCGACAGGGGGAATTCACCCCTCCACTTT
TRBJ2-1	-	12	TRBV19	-	CASSMGDNEQFF	TGTGCCAGTAGTATGGGCGACAATGAGCAGTTCTTC
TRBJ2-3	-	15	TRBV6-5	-	CASRALPPGGDTQYF	TGTGCCAGCAGGGCTCTACCACCCGGGGGAGATACGCAGTATTTT
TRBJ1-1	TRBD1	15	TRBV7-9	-	CASSLADRGDPEAFF	TGTGCCAGCAGCTTAGCAGACAGGGGAGATCCTGAAGCTTTCTTT
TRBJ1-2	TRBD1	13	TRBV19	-	CASIGQVERGYTF	TGTGCCAGTATCGGACAGGTGGAGCGTGGCTACACCTTC
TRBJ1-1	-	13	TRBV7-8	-	CASSWTANTEAFF	TGTGCCAGCAGCTGGACAGCGAACACTGAAGCTTTCTTT
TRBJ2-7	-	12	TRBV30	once	CAWSPGTYEQYF	TGTGCCTGGAGCCCCGGGACTTACGAGCAGTACTTC
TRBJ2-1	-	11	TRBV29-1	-	CSVGGGGEQFF	TGCAGCGTTGGGGGGGGCGGTGAGCAGTTCTTC
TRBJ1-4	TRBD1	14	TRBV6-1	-	CASSEFGQVEKLFF	TGTGCCAGCAGTGAATTCGGACAGGTCGAAAAACTGTTTTTT
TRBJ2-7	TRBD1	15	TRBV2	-	CASSAGQGTIYEQYF	TGTGCCAGCAGTGCCGGACAGGGGACGATCTACGAGCAGTACTTC
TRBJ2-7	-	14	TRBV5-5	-	CASSRDLLVYEQYF	TGTGCCAGCAGCCGGGATCTACTAGTCTACGAGCAGTACTTC
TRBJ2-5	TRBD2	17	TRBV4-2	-	CASSQDFLAGDQETQYF	TGTGCCAGCAGCCAAGATTTCCTAGCGGGGGACCAAGAGACCCAGTACTTC
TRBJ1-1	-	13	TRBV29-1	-	CSVEAQGNTEAFF	TGCAGCGTTGAAGCACAGGGGAACACTGAAGCTTTCTTT
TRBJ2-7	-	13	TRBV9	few	CASSLRTDYEQYF	TGTGCCAGCAGCTTAAGGACAGACTACGAGCAGTACTTC
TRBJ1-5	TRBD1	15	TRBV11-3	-	CASIKDRGCNQPQHF	TGTGCCAGCATCAAGGACAGGGGTTGCAATCAGCCCCAGCATTTT
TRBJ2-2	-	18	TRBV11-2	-	CASSLDGRGTLYTGELFF	TGTGCCAGCAGCTTAGATGGCAGGGGAACTCTTTACACCGGGGAGCTGTTTTTT
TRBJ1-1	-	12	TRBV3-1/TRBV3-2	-	CASSQKEKRAFF	TGTGCCAGCAGCCAAAAAGAGAAGAGAGCTTTCTTT
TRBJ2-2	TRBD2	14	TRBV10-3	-	CATRGGAGTGELFF	TGTGCCACCCGCGGGGGGGCGGGCACCGGGGAGCTGTTTTTT
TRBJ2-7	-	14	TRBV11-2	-	CASSLDRAGGGQYF	TGTGCCAGCAGCTTAGATCGTGCAGGGGGAGGGCAGTACTTC
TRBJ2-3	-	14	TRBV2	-	CASRKTGDTDTQYF	TGTGCCAGCAGGAAGACAGGCGACACAGATACGCAGTATTTT
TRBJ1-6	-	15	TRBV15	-	CATSRDTFDNSPLHF	TGTGCCACCAGCAGAGATACTTTCGATAATTCACCCCTCCACTTT
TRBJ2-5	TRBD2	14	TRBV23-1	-	CAPHSGGAWETQYF	TGCGCCCCCCACAGCGGGGGGGCGTGGGAGACCCAGTACTTC
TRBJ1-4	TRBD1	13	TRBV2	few	CASRGQANEKLFF	TGTGCCAGCAGGGGACAGGCTAATGAAAAACTGTTTTTT
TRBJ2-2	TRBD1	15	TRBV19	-	CASRMDRVNTGELFF	TGTGCCAGTAGAATGGACAGGGTAAACACCGGGGAGCTGTTTTTT
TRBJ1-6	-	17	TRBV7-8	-	CASSLASVIQNVSPLHF	TGTGCCAGCAGCTTAGCATCGGTGATCCAAAACGTATCACCCCTCCACTTT
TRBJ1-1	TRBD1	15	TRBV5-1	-	CASSQRTGGNAEAFF	TGCGCCAGCAGCCAGAGGACAGGGGGTAACGCTGAAGCTTTCTTT
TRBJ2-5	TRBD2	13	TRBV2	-	CASSASGVETQYF	TGTGCCAGCAGTGCGAGCGGGGTGGAGACCCAGTACTTC
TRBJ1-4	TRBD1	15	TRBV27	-	CASSSREGAYEKLFF	TGTGCCAGCAGTTCTCGGGAGGGGGCATATGAAAAACTGTTTTTT
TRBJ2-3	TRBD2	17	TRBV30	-	CAWSFKRGGIVSDTQYF	TGTGCCTGGAGTTTTAAGCGGGGGGGCATAGTATCAGATACGCAGTATTTT
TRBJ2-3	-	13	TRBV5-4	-	CASSGEITDTQYF	TGTGCCAGCAGCGGGGAGATCACAGATACGCAGTATTTT
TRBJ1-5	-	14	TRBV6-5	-	CASSSRAANQPQHF	TGTGCCAGCAGTTCCAGGGCAGCTAATCAGCCCCAGCATTTT